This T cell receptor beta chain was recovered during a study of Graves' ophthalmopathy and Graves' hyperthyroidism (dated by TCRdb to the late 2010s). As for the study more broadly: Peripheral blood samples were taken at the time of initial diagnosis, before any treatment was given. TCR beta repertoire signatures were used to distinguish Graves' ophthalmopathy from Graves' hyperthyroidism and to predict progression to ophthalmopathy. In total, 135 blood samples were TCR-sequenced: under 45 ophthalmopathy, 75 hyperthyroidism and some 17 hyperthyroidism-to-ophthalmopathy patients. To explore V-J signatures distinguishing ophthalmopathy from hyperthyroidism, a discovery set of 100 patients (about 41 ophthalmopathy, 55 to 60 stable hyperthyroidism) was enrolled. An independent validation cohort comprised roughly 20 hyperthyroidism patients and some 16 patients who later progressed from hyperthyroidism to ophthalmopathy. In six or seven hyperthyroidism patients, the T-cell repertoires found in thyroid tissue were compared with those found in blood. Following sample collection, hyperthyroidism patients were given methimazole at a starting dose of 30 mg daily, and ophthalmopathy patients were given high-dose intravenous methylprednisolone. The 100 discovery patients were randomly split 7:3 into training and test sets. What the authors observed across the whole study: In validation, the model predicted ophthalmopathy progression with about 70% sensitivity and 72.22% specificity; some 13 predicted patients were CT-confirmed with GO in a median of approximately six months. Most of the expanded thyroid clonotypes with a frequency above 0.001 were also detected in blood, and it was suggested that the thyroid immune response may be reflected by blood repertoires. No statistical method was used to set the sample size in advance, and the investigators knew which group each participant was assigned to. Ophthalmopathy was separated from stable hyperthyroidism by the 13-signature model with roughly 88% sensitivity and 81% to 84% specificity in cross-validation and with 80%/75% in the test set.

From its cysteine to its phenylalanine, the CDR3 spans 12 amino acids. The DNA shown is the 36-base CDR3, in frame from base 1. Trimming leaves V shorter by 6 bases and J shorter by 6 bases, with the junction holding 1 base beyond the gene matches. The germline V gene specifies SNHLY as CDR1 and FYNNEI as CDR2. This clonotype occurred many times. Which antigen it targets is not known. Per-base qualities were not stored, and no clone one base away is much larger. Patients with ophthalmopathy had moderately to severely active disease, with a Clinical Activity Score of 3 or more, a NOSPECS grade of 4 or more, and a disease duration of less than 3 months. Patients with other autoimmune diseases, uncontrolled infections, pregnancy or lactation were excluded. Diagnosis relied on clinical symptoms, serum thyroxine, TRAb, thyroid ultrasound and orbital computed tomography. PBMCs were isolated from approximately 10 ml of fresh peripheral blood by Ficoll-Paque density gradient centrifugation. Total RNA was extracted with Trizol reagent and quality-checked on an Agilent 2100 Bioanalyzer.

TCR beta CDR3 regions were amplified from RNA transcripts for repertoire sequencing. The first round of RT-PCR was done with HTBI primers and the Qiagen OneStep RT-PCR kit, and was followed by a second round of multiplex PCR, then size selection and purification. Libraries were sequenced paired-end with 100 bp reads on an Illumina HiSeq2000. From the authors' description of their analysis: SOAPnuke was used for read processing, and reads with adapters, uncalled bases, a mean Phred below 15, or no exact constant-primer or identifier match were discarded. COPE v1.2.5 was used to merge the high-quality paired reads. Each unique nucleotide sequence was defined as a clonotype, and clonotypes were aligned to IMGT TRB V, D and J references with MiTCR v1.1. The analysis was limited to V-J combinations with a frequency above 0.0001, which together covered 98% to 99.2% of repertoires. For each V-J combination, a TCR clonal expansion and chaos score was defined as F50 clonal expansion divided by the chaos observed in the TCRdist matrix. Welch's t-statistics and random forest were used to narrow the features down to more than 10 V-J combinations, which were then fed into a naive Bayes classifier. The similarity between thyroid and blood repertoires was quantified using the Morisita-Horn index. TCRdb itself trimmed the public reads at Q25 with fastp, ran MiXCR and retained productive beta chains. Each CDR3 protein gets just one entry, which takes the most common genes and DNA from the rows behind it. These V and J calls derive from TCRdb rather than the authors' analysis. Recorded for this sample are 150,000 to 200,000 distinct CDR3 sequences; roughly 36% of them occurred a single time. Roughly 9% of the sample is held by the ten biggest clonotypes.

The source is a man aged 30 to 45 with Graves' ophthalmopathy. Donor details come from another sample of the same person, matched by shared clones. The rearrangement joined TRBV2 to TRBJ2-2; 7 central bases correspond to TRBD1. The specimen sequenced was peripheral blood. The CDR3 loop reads CASRGGPGELFF. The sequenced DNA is TGTGCCAGCAGAGGGGGCCCCGGGGAGCTGTTTTTT.